This T cell receptor beta chain was retrieved from a study of cytomegalovirus exposure and HLA in healthy donors. With 60 Vbeta and 13 Jbeta primers, the PCR was carried out. The method was immunoSEQ multiplex PCR; TCRdb's version includes in-frame clones alone and lacks a portion of them. The sample has tens of thousands of clones; approximately 81% are singletons. The CDR3 runs 16 residues. V was clipped by 6 bases and J by 3 bases, with 18 bases between them. Germline CDR1 and CDR2: MNHEY and SMNVEV (reference sequence). This clone was observed a handful of times. This sequence joins TRBV27 and TRBJ2-1, with TRBD2 as a possible D gene (6 bases). This TCR derives from a woman in her thirties or forties in good health and CMV-seronegative. Sequencing was performed on PBMCs. The CDR3 loop is CASSPKGLAFYNEQFF. The CDR3 coding sequence is TGTGCCAGCAGCCCTAAGGGTCTAGCGTTCTACAATGAGCAGTTCTTC.